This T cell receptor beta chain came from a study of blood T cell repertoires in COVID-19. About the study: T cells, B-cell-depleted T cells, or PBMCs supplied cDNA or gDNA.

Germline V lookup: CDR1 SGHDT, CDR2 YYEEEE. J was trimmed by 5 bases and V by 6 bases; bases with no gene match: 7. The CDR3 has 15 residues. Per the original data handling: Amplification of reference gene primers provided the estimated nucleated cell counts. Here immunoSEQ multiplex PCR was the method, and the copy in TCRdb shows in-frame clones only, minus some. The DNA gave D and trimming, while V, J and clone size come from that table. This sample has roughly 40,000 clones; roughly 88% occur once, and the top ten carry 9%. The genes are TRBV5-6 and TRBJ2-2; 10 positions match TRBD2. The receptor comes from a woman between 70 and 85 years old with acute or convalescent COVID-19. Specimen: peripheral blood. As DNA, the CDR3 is TGTGCCAGCACCGTAGCGGGGGGTCTTACCGGGGAGCTGTTTTTT. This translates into CASTVAGGLTGELFF.